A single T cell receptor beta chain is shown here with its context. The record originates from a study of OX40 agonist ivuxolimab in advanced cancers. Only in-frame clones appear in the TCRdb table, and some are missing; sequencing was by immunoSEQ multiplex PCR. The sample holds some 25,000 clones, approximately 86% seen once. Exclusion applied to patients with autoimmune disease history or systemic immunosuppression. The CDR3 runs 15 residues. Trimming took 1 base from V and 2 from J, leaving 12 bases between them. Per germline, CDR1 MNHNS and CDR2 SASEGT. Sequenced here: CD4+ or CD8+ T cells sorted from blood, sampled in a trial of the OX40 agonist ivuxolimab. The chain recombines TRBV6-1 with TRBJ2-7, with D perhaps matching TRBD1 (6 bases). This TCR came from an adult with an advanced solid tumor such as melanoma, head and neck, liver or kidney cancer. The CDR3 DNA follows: TGTGCCAGCAGTGAAGGTGTTGCAGGGGCCTACGAGCAGTACTTC. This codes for CASSEGVAGAYEQYF.